Shown below are 23 T cell receptor beta chains from a single sample sequenced in a study of tumor-infiltrating lymphocytes in primary liver carcinoma. Constant-region priming of about 500 ng total RNA yielded TCR beta cDNA. Slightly modified ARM-PCR, run as three nested multiplex PCR rounds, produced the TCR beta libraries. In the first two PCR rounds, TRBV1-TRBV30 forward primers were paired with a C-beta reverse primer, and each round lasted roughly 10 cycles. TCRdb reanalysed the multiplex PCR reads using MiXCR and keeps one entry per CDR3 protein. The sample holds some 110,000 distinct CDR3 sequences, around 64% seen once. Scientists recovered RNA and DNA together from roughly 21-30 mg of unsorted bulk tissue. Sequenced sample: liver tumor tissue from sampling region 3. The subset: tumor region T3, left-lateral pole. These receptors came from a woman aged 55-70 years with primary liver carcinoma and hepatitis B virus infection.

As for this clonotype: Mismatch with germline at one junction end may stem from a read error. For the CDR3, the DNA is TGTGTCAGCAGCTTAAACGTGGGAGCCTTTAGCGAGCAGTACTTC. It specifies CVSSLNVGAFSEQYF. The chain couples TRBV11-2 to TRBJ2-7; D is perhaps TRBD2 (5 bases). Germline CDR1 reads SGHAT; CDR2 reads FQNNGV. The CDR3 length is 15 residues.

A word on this clonotype: The conserved closing phenylalanine or tryptophan is absent in this CDR3, likely reflecting a read error. The genes are TRBV6-1 and TRBJ2-2; D is unresolved. The CDR3 totals 15 residues. Germline CDR1 MNHNS, CDR2 SASEGT. The CDR3 loop is CASSVRAGGTGELFL. The CDR3 nucleotides read TGTGCTAGCAGTGTTAGAGCCGGTGGCACCGGGGAGCTGTTTCTT.

Points on this clonotype: A much larger clone lies one base from this, so it may be a read error. V usage is TRBV12-3 or TRBV12-4 and J usage is TRBJ1-1; D not resolved. Trimming stripped 7 bases from V and 1 base from J, with 13 bases between. The CDR3 extends over 14 amino acids. The CDR3 DNA follows: TGTGCCAGCATTTTTACAGCGGGGAACACTGAAGCTTTCTTT. Residues: CASIFTAGNTEAFF.

The J gene is TRBJ1-6, the V gene TRBV28; D perhaps matches TRBD1 (6 bases). The CDR3 has 20 amino acids. Between the trimmed V and J ends, which lost 6 bases and 0 bases, there was a span of 24 bases. CDR1 and CDR2 from the germline V gene are MDHEN and SYDVKM. The CDR3 is CASSLTRGQRQPSYNSPLHF. The CDR3 bases are TGTGCCAGCAGCCTCACCCGAGGACAGAGACAGCCCTCCTATAATTCACCCCTCCACTTT. Together with reference TRBV28 and TRBJ1-6, the CDR3 gives the full variable domain: DVKVTQSSRYLVKRTGEKVFLECVQDMDHENMFWYRQDPGLGLRLIYFSYDVKMKEKGDIPEGYSVSREKKERFSLILESASTNQTSMYLCASSLTRGQRQPSYNSPLHFGNGTRLTVT.

The genes are TRBV5-1 and TRBJ2-7; D is unresolved. Germline CDR1 reads SGHRS; CDR2 reads YFSETQ. This CDR3 comprises 14 residues. The V and J ends lost 7 bases and 3 bases respectively, with 17 bases between them. The DNA of the CDR3 is TGCGCCAGCGACTTGGAGTTGGCTAACTACGAGCAGTACTTC. Translation: CASDLELANYEQYF.

As regards this clonotype: Without the conserved terminal phenylalanine or tryptophan, this CDR3 likely stems from a read error. V is TRBV11-2 and J is TRBJ2-5, with 9 bases matching TRBD2. Germline V gene sequence: CDR1 SGHAT, CDR2 FQNNGV. The ends lost 8 bases at V and 4 bases at J; junction bases unmatched: 14. The CDR3 length is 16 residues. As DNA, the CDR3 is TGTGCCAGCTGCTACTCCCGTGGTAGCGGGAGAGAGACCCAGTACTCA. As protein: CASCYSRGSGRETQYS.

A note on this clonotype: Relative to the germline gene, one junction end is altered; a read error may explain this. CDR3 sequence (DNA): TGTGTCAGCAGCTTAGTAACAATAGAGCACTTCTTC. Protein sequence: CVSSLVTIEHFF. This chain joins TRBV11-2 and TRBJ2-1; no firm D call. The CDR3 runs 12 residues. Germline lookup yields CDR1 SGHAT and CDR2 FQNNGV. The complete variable domain, with remaining parts taken from reference TRBV11-2 and TRBJ2-1, reads EAGVAQSPRYKIIEKRQSVAFWCNPISGHATLYWYQQILGQGPKLLIQFQNNGVVDDSQLPKDRFSAERLKGVDSTLKIQPAKLEDSAVYLCVSSLVTIEHFFGPGTRLTVL.

The chain combines TRBV9 with TRBJ2-1; TRBD2 agrees at 7 bases. CDR1 is SGDLS, CDR2 YYNGEE, per germline. V shed 2 bases, J shed 1 base, and the junction held 3 bases outside the gene matches. The CDR3 spans 15 residues. The CDR3: CASSVLAESYNEQFF. The DNA for the CDR3 is TGTGCCAGCAGCGTCCTAGCGGAGTCCTACAATGAGCAGTTCTTC.

This clonotype has a handful of counts. One junction end does not reproduce the germline sequence, and a read error may be involved. V and J are TRBV11-3 and TRBJ2-7; 12 bases agree with TRBD1. CDR3 length: 15 amino acids. The germline V gene encodes CDR1 SGHNT and CDR2 YENEEA. As DNA, the CDR3 is TGCGCCAGCAGCCCCGGGACAGGGGGCAACTACGGGCAGTACTTT. Its translation is CASSPGTGGNYGQYF.

This chain connects TRBV11-2 to TRBJ2-7; no firm D call. The CDR3 is 18 amino acids. V was pared by 1 base and J by 7 bases, with 26 bases between. CDR1 SGHAT and CDR2 FQNNGV come from the germline V gene. The CDR3 DNA sequence: TGTGCCAGCAGCTTAGGAAGTGTTTGGGAACTACCCCGCCATGAGCAGTACTTC. This translates into CASSLGSVWELPRHEQYF.

In nucleotides, the CDR3 is TGTGCCAGCAGCTTAGACGGGCACAGAGAGAACTATGGCTACACCTTC. Translated: CASSLDGHRENYGYTF. The V call is TRBV7-2, the J call TRBJ1-2; D gene uncertain. The CDR3 runs 16 residues. The V gene lost 1 base and the J gene lost 2 bases, with 14 bases spanning the gap. Germline CDR1 is SGHTA and CDR2 is FQGNSA. Full variable domain (rest looked up from reference TRBV7-2 and TRBJ1-2): GAGVSQSPSNKVTEKGKDVELRCDPISGHTALYWYRQSLGQGLEFLIYFQGNSAPDKSGLPSDRFSAERTGGSVSTLTIQRTQQEDSAVYLCASSLDGHRENYGYTFGSGTRLTVV.

This clonotype has just one count. One end of the junction does not line up with germline, which may come from a read error. This chain links TRBV5-1 with TRBJ1-4; D perhaps matches TRBD1 (5 bases). This CDR3 is built from 15 residues. Germline V lookup: CDR1 SGHRS, CDR2 YFSETQ. CDR3 protein: CASSTTGGKGEKPFF. The CDR3 DNA reads TGCGCCAGCAGCACCACTGGGGGGAAGGGTGAAAAACCGTTTTTT.

In this sample, this clonotype turned up many times. The chain combines TRBV28 with TRBJ2-7, with 9 bases lining up with TRBD2. The CDR3 is 15 residues long. Losses at the gene ends were 6 bases for V and 8 bases for J; bases not matched to a gene: 14. CDR1 is MDHEN, CDR2 SYDVKM, per germline. The CDR3 nucleotides are TGTGCCAGCAGCCTCTCGGAAGCGGGAGGTAGTAAGCAGTACTTC. Its protein is CASSLSEAGGSKQYF.

At least ten counts were recorded for this clonotype. V gene TRBV11-3 combines with J gene TRBJ2-3; 9 nucleotides match TRBD2. There are 16 residues in the CDR3. Germline loops: CDR1 SGHNT, CDR2 YENEEA. V lost 5 bases to trimming and J lost 6 bases; unmatched junction nucleotides: 12. In DNA, the CDR3 is TGTGCCAGCAGCGGCAGCCCGGCGGGAGGGGTGGATACGCAGTATTTT. Translating gives CASSGSPAGGVDTQYF.

J is TRBJ1-1 and V is TRBV21-1; the D call TRBD1 from the table was never checked on the DNA. TRBV21-1 is described as a pseudogene. The CDR3 runs 15 residues. CDR3 nucleotides: TGTGCCAGCAGCAAAGAAGGGAGACAGGGCACTGAAGCTATCTTT. Translated, it gives CASSKEGRQGTEAIF.

Comment on this clonotype: A read error is possible here, since a much larger clone lies one base away. The chain employs TRBV5-6 and TRBJ2-5; D is unresolved. Germline V gene sequence: CDR1 SGHDT, CDR2 YYEEEE. CDR3 length: 13 amino acids. V was shortened by 4 bases and J by 4 bases, with 11 bases between the two germline ends. The CDR3 region has the DNA TGTGCCAGCAGCACCAGCACGGGAGAGACCCAGTACTTC. Its translation is CASSTSTGETQYF.

This clonotype was detected only a few times. This could be a read error, since a much larger clone is one nucleotide away. The chain is built from TRBV5-6 and TRBJ2-1; possibly TRBD2 for D (6 bases). CDR3 size: 15 residues. The germline V gene encodes CDR1 SGHDT and CDR2 YYEEEE. The CDR3 coding sequence is TGTGCCAGCAGCTTGCGGGGGAGCTCCTACAGTGAGCAGTTCTTC. Its protein is CASSLRGSSYSEQFF.

This clonotype was seen ten or more times. This chain joins TRBV12-3 or TRBV12-4 and TRBJ2-7; 10 bases are shared with TRBD1. The J segment lost 1 base and the V segment lost 5 bases, leaving 2 bases of the junction unmatched. The CDR3 spans 14 residues. CDR3 in DNA: TGTGCCAGCAGTGGGGACAGGGGTTCCTACGAGCAGTACTTC. Translated, it gives CASSGDRGSYEQYF.

The chain carries TRBV11-3 and TRBJ2-1; 9 bases are a match to TRBD2. CDR1 is SGHNT and CDR2 is YENEEA in the germline V gene. J was trimmed by 4 bases and V by 5 bases; bases with no gene match: 6. The CDR3 contains 15 residues. The CDR3 sequence is CASSLTSGAYNEQFF. Here the CDR3 DNA reads TGTGCCAGCAGCCTGACTAGCGGAGCTTACAATGAGCAGTTCTTC.

This clonotype turned up a few times. An end of the junction does not agree with germline; a read error may underlie this. The chain carries TRBV5-1 and TRBJ2-5; D possibly corresponds to TRBD1 (5 bases). The germline gives CDR1 SGHRS, CDR2 YFSETQ. The CDR3 runs to 14 residues. The CDR3 is CASSSQGLEETLYF. The DNA of the CDR3 is TGCGCCAGCAGCTCTCAGGGATTGGAAGAGACCCTGTACTTC.

The chain recombines TRBV6-1 with TRBJ1-2; 9 bases line up with TRBD1. Germline V gene lookup returns CDR1 MNHNS and CDR2 SASEGT. This CDR3 region has 14 residues. CDR3 bases: TGTGTCAGTAGTGAAAACTGGACAGGGGAAGGCTACACCTTC. Its translation is CVSSENWTGEGYTF.

Remarks on this clonotype: With a much larger clone just one base away, this may be a read error. The chain combines TRBV5-4 with TRBJ2-3; perhaps TRBD2 as D (5 bases). Germline-derived CDR1 and CDR2 are SGHNT and YYREEE (reference sequence). The germline V and J ends were trimmed by 6 bases and 3 bases, with 14 bases remaining between them. The CDR3 sequence is 14 residues long. This CDR3 reads CASTWVGGTDTQYF. The CDR3 nucleotides read TGTGCCAGCACCTGGGTCGGCGGGACAGATACGCAGTATTTT.

With respect to this clonotype: Possible read error: a much larger clone is one base away. The genes are TRBV4-1 and TRBJ2-1, with D tentatively TRBD1 (6 bases). The CDR3 has 16 amino acids. Germline V gives CDR1 MGHRA, CDR2 YSYEKL. The CDR3 is CAISQEPPDRHNEQFF. The CDR3 DNA reads as TGCGCCATCAGCCAAGAACCTCCCGACAGGCACAATGAGCAGTTCTTC.